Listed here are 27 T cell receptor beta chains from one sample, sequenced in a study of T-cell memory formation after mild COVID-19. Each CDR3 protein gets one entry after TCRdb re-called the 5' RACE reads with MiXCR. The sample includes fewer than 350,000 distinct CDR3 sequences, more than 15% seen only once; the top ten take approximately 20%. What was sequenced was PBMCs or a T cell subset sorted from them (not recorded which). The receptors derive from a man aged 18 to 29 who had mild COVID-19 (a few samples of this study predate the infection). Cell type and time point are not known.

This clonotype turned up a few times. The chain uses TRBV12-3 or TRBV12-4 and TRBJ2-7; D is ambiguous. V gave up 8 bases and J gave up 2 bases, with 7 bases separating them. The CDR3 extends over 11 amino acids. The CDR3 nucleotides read TGTGCCAGCGCGGATACCTACGAGCAGTACTTC. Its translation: CASADTYEQYF.

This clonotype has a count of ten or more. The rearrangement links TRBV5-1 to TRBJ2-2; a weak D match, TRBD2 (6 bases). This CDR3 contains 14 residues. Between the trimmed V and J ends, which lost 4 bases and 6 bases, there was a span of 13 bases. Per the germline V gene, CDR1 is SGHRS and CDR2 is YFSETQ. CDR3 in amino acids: CASSDPGEPGELFF. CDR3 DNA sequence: TGCGCCAGCAGCGACCCGGGGGAACCCGGGGAGCTGTTTTTT. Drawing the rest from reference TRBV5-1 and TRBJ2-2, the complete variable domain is KAGVTQTPRYLIKTRGQQVTLSCSPISGHRSVSWYQQTPGQGLQFLFEYFSETQRNKGNFPGRFSGRQFSNSRSEMNVSTLELGDSALYLCASSDPGEPGELFFGEGSRLTVL.

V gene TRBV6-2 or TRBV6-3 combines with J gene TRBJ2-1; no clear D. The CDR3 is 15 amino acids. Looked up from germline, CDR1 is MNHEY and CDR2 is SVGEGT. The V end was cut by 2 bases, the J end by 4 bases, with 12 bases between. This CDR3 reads CASSYLSVIYNEQFF. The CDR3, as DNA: TGTGCCAGCAGTTACCTCTCCGTCATTTACAATGAGCAGTTCTTC.

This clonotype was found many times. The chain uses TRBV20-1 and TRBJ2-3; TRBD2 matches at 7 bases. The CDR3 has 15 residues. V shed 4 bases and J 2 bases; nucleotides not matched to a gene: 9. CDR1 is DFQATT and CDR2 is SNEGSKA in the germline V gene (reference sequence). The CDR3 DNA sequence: TGCAGTGCTATCGGGCTAGCGGAACACACAGATACGCAGTATTTT. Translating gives CSAIGLAEHTDTQYF.

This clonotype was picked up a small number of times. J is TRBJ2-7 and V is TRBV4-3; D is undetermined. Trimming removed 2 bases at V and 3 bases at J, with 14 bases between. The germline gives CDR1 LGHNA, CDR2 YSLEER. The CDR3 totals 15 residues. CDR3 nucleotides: TGCGCCAGCAGCCAAACCCTGGATGGCTTCTACGAGCAGTACTTC. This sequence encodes CASSQTLDGFYEQYF.

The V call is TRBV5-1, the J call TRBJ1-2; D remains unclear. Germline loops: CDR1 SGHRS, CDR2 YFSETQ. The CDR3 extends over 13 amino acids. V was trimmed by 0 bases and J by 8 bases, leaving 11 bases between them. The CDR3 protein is CASSLGSSGGYTF. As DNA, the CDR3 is TGCGCCAGCAGCTTGGGTAGCAGTGGGGGCTACACCTTC.

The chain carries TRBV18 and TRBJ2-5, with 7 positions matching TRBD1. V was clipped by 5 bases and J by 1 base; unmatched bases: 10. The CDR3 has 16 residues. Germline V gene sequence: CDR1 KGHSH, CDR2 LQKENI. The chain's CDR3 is CASSSTYRQGQETQYF. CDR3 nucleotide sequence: TGTGCCAGCTCATCAACGTACAGACAGGGCCAAGAGACCCAGTACTTC.

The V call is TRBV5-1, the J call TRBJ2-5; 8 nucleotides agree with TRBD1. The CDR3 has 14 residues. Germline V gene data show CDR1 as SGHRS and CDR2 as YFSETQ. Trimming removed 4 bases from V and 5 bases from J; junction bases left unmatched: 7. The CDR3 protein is CASSLGQGDETQYF. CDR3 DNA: TGCGCCAGCAGCCTCGGACAGGGAGACGAGACCCAGTACTTC.

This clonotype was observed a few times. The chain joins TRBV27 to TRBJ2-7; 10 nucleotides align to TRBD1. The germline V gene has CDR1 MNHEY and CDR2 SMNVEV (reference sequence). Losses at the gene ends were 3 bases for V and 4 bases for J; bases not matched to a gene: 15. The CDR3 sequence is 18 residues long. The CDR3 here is CASSFRLPRTGGNYEQYF. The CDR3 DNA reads TGTGCCAGCAGTTTCCGGCTACCTCGGACAGGGGGTAATTACGAGCAGTACTTC.

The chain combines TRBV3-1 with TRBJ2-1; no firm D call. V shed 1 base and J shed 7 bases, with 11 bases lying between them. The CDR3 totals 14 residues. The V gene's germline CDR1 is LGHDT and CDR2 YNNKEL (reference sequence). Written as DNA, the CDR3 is TGTGCCAGCAGCCAAGGGGTGTTGGGGAATGAGCAGTTCTTC. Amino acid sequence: CASSQGVLGNEQFF.

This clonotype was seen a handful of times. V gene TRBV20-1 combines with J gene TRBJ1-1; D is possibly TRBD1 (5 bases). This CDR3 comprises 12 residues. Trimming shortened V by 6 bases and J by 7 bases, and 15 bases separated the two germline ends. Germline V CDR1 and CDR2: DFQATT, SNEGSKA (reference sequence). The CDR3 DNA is TGCAGTGCCACACCGAGGGACGTTGAAGCTTTCTTT. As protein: CSATPRDVEAFF.

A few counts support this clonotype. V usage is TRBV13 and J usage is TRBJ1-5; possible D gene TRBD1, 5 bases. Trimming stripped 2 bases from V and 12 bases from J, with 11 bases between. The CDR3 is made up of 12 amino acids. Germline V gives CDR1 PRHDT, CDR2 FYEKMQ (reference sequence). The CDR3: CASSLRSGHQHF. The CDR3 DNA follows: TGTGCCAGCAGCTTAAGGTCTGGACACCAGCATTTT.

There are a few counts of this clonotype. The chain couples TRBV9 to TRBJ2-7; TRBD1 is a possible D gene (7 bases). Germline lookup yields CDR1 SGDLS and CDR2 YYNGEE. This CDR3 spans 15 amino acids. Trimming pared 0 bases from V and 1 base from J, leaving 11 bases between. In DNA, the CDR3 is TGTGCCAGCAGCGTAGCTGCAGGGGGGTCCTACGAGCAGTACTTC. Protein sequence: CASSVAAGGSYEQYF.

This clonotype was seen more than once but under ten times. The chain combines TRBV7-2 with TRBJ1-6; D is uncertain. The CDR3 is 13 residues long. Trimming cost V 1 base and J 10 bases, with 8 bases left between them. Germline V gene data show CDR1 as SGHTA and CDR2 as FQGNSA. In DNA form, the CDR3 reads TGTGCCAGCAGCTTAGGTGGGGTCTCACCCCTCCACTTT. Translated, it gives CASSLGGVSPLHF.

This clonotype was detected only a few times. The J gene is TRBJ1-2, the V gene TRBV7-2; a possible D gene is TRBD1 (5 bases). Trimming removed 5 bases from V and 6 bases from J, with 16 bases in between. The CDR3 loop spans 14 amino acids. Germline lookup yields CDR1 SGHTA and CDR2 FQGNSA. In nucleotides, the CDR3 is TGTGCCAGCAGCCCCTTCAGGGAGGGGAATGGCTACACCTTC. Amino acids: CASSPFREGNGYTF.

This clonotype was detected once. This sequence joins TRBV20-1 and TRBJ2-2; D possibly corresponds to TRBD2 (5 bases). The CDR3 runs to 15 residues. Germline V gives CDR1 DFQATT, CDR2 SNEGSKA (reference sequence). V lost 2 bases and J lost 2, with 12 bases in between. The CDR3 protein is CSARSGQSNTGELFF. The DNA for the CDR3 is TGCAGTGCTAGAAGCGGCCAGTCTAACACCGGGGAGCTGTTTTTT.

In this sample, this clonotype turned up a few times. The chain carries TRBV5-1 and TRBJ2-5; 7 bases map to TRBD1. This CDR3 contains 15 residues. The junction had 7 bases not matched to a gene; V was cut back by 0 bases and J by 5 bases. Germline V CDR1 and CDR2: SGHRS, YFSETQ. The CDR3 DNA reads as TGCGCCAGCAGCTTGGGGCTACAGGGGATGGAGACCCAGTACTTC. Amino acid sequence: CASSLGLQGMETQYF. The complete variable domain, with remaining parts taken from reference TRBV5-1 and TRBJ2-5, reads KAGVTQTPRYLIKTRGQQVTLSCSPISGHRSVSWYQQTPGQGLQFLFEYFSETQRNKGNFPGRFSGRQFSNSRSEMNVSTLELGDSALYLCASSLGLQGMETQYFGPGTRLLVL.

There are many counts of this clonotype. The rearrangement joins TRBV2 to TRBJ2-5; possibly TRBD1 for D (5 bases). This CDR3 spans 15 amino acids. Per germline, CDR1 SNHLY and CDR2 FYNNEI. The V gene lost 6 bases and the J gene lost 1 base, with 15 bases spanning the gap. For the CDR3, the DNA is TGTGCCAGCAGCGTCAGGGCCGGGTTCCAAGAGACCCAGTACTTC. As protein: CASSVRAGFQETQYF.

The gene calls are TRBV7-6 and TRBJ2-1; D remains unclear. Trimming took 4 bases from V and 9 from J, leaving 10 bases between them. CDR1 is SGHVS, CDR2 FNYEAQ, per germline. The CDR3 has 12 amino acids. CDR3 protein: CASSSPSLEQFF. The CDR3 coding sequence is TGTGCCAGCAGCTCCCCCTCCCTTGAGCAGTTCTTC.

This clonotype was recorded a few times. CDR3 sequence: CASSPGLLFIYEGYTF. The DNA for the CDR3 is TGTGCCAGCAGCCCCGGACTGTTGTTTATCTATGAGGGCTACACCTTC. This chain uses TRBV5-8 with TRBJ1-2; D is ambiguous. The CDR3 consists of 16 residues. The V gene lost 4 bases and the J gene lost 8 bases, with 24 bases spanning the gap. Germline V lookup: CDR1 SGHTS, CDR2 YDEGEE. Variable domain in full (rest from reference TRBV5-8 and TRBJ1-2): EAGVTQSPTHLIKTRGQQATLRCSPISGHTSVYWYQQALGLGLQFLLWYDEGEERNRGNFPPRFSGRQFPNYSSELNVNALELEDSALYLCASSPGLLFIYEGYTFGSGTRLTVV.

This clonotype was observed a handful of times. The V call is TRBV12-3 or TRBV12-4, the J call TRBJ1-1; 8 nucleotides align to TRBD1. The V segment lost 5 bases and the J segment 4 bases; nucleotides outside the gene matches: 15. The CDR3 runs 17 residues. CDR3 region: CASSPRRQGAYGTEAFF. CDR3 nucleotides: TGTGCCAGCAGTCCAAGGCGGCAGGGGGCTTATGGCACTGAAGCTTTCTTT.

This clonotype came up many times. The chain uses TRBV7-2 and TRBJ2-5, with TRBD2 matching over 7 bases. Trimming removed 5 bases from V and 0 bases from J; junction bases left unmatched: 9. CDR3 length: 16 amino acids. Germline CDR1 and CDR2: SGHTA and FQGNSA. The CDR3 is CASSPGLVPYQETQYF. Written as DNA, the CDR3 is TGTGCCAGCAGCCCCGGACTAGTACCGTACCAAGAGACCCAGTACTTC.

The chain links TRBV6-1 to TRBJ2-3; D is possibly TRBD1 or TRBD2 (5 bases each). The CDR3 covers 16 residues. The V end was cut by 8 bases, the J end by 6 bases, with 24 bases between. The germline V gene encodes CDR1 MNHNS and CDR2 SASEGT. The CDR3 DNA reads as TGTGCCAGCGCCGTTTGGACATCCGGGGCATCTGATACGCAGTATTTT. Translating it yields CASAVWTSGASDTQYF.

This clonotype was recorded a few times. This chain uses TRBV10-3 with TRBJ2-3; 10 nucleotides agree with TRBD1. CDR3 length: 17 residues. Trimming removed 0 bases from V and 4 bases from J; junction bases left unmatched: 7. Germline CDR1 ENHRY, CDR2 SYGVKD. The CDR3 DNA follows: TGTGCCATCAGTGAGTCGACTGGACAGGGGGTGGCAGATACGCAGTATTTT. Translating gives CAISESTGQGVADTQYF.

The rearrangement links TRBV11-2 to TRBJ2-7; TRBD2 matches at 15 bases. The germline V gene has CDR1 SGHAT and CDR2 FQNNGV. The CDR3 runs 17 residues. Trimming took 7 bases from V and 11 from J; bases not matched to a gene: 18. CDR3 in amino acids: CASILSGTSGGHPLEYV. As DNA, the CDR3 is TGTGCCAGCATCCTCTCCGGGACTAGCGGGGGGCACCCCTTGGAGTACGTC.

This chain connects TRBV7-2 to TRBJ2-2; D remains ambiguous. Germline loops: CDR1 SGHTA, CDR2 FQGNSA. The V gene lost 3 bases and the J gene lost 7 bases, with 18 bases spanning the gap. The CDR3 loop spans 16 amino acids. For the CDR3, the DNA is TGTGCCAGCAGCTTGGTGCTGGGTCCTAAGGGCGGGGAGCTGTTTTTT. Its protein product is CASSLVLGPKGGELFF.

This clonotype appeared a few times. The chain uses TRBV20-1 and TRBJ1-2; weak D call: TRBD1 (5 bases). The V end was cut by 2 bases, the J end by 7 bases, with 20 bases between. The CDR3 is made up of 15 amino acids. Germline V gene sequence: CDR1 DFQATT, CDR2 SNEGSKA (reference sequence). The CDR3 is CSARSHRDPRAGYTF. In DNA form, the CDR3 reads TGCAGTGCTAGATCCCACCGGGACCCCCGGGCTGGCTACACCTTC.